This T cell receptor (beta chain) is from a study of T-cell memory formation after mild COVID-19. Deletions cut 7 bases from V and 7 bases from J, with 0 bases between. Per germline, CDR1 SNHLY and CDR2 FYNNEI. The CDR3 has 8 amino acids. Points on this clonotype: The target antigen is unknown.

TCRdb called the 5' RACE reads again in MiXCR, with one record for every CDR3 protein. The table records about 260,000 distinct CDR3 sequences, less than 9.5% of them present only once. Study results and limitations: Pre-infection memory showed some responding clones, and this suggested that cross-reactive memory joined.

The sample taken for sequencing was PBMCs or a T cell subset sorted from them (not recorded which). This rearrangement joins TRBV2 to TRBJ2-3; D is undetermined. The clonotype originates from a man aged 18 to 35 who had mild COVID-19 (a few samples of this study predate the infection). Cell type and time point are not known. CDR3 in amino acids: CASNTQYF. The CDR3 DNA follows: TGTGCCAGCAATACGCAGTATTTT.